This T cell receptor (beta chain) stems from a study of neurological immune-mediated disorders. TCRdb ran MiXCR on the 5' RACE reads and lists one entry per CDR3 protein. The sample holds tens of thousands of distinct CDR3 sequences, less than 25% seen once. The time point was: technical triplicate 2. At least ten counts were recorded for this clonotype. Specimen: PBMCs. The receptor was derived from a man in his sixties with HTLV-1-associated myelopathy (HAM/TSP).

The CDR3 DNA is TGTGCCAGCAGTTTGAGACCCCTTGGGGGTAAACAAGAGACCCAGTACTTC. Translation gives CASSLRPLGGKQETQYF. The chain recombines TRBV12-3 or TRBV12-4 with TRBJ2-5; TRBD1 or TRBD2 may be the D gene (5 bases each). V shed 3 bases and J shed 2 bases, with 19 bases lying between them. The CDR3 runs to 17 residues.